Only a few counts were recorded for the clone carrying this T cell receptor beta chain. Its antigen remains unknown. The sample belongs to a study of follicular helper T cells after annual influenza vaccination. Profiled with immunoSEQ multiplex PCR; TCRdb holds only in-frame clones, not every one. The table shows thousands of clones, with 80% to 85% occurring only once. Study outcomes and limitations: Successive annual vaccinations recalled a recurrent oligoclonal ICOS+CD38+ cTfh response with influenza-specific clonotypes. Productive TCRB sequences came from only roughly 9.5-22% of cells.

Time point noted: 2015-2016 season, pre-vaccination. CDR1 is SEHNR, CDR2 FQNEAQ, per germline (reference sequence). The V end lost 5 bases, the J end lost 3 bases, and 11 bases lay between the germline ends. This CDR3 region has 14 residues. The chain joins TRBV7-9 to TRBJ1-5; D not certain. Sequencing used CXCR5- memory CD4+ T cells sorted from blood, obtained on the day of influenza vaccination. The clonotype was recovered from an adult who received the influenza vaccine. Here the CDR3 DNA reads TGTGCCAGCAGCAAGGACGGAAACAATCAGCCCCAGCATTTT. The encoded protein is CASSKDGNNQPQHF.